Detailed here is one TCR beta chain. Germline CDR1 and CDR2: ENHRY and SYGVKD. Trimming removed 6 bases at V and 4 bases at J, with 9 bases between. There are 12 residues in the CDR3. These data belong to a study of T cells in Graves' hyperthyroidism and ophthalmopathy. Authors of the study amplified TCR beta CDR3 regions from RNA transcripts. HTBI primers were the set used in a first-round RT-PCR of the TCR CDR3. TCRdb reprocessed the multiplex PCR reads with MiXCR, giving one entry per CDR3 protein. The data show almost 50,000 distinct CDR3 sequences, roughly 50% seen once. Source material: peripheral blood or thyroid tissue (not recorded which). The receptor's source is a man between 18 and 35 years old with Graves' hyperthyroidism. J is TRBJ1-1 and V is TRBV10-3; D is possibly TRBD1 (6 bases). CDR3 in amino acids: CAIREGGTEAFF. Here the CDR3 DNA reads TGTGCCATCAGGGAAGGGGGCACTGAAGCTTTCTTT.